This record covers a single TCR beta chain. Its specificity is unknown. Data came from immunoSEQ multiplex PCR; TCRdb stores just in-frame clones and leaves some out. The table records 120,000 or so clones, more than 75% of them present only once. The data stem from a study of T cell responses to AZD1222 COVID-19 vaccine. Study at large: Whether given at about 4 or about 12 weeks, second doses were pooled. Study observations and caveats: No repertoire was sampled before or during the peak T cell response, only after it. Clonal diversity may have been underestimated in mostly white British donors. Spike-wide vaccine-associated CD4 TCRs dominated at 160-218 and 743-854.

Per germline, CDR1 SEHNR and CDR2 FQNEAQ (reference sequence). This CDR3 region has 13 residues. V lost 4 bases and J lost 5, with 9 bases in between. This receptor was obtained from an adult in good health. The chain joins TRBV7-9 to TRBJ1-5; D may be TRBD1 (5 bases). The sequences come from peripheral blood, collected on day 0 of AZD1222 vaccination. CDR3 in DNA: TGTGCCAGCAGCTCAGGGAGCCATCAGCCCCAGCATTTT. As protein: CASSSGSHQPQHF.